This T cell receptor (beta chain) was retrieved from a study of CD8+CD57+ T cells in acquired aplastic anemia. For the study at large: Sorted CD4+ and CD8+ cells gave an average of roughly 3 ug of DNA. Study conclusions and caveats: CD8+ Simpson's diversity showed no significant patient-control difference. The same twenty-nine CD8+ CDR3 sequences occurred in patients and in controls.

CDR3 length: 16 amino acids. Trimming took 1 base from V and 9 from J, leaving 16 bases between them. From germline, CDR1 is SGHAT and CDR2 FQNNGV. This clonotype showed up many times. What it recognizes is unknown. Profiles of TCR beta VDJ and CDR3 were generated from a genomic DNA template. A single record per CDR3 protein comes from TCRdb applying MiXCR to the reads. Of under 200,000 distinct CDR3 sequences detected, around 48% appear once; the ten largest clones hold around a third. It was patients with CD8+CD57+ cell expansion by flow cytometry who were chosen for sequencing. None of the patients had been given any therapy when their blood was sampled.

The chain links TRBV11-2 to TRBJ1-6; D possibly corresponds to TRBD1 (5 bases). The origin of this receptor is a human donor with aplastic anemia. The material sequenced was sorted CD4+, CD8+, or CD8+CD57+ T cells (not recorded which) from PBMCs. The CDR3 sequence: CASSLGGTGGSSPLHF. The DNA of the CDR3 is TGTGCCAGCAGCTTAGGGGGGACCGGCGGGAGTTCACCCCTCCACTTT.